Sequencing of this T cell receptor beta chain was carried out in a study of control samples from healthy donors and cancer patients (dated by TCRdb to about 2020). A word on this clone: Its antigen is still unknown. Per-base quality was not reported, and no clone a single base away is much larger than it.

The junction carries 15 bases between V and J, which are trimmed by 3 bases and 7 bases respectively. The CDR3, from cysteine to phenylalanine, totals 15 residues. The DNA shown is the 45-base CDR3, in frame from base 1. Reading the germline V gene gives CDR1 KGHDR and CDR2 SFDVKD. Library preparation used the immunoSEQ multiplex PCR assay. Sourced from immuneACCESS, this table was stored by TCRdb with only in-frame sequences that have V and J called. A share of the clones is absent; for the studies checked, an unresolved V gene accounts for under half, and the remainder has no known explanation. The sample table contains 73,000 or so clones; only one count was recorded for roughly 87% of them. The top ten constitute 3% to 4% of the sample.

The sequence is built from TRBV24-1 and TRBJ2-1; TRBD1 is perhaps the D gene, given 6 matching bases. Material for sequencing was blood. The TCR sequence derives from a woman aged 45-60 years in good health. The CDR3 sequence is CATSDASRGTNEQFF. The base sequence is TGTGCCACCAGTGATGCTAGCAGGGGCACGAATGAGCAGTTCTTC.